The 22 T cell receptor beta chains below were found in one sample sequenced in a study of cytomegalovirus exposure and HLA in healthy donors. PCR employed 60 Vbeta and 13 Jbeta primers. The table came from immunoSEQ multiplex PCR; TCRdb's copy has only in-frame clones and leaves some out. The top ten hold 1.2% of the sample, which has about 140,000 clones, around 75% seen once. Sequencing was carried out using PBMCs. These receptors came from a female donor in good health and CMV-seronegative.

This chain joins TRBV7-6 and TRBJ2-1; D perhaps matches TRBD2 (7 bases). Germline V lookup: CDR1 SGHVS, CDR2 FNYEAQ. The CDR3 has 18 residues. V was cut by 1 base and J by 1 base, with 17 bases left in between. The CDR3 nucleotides read TGTGCCAGCAGCTTAGAAGGGGGGGCGTCGGGGTCCTACAATGAGCAGTTCTTC. The encoded protein is CASSLEGGASGSYNEQFF.

The chain carries TRBV7-3 and TRBJ2-3, with D perhaps TRBD2 (6 bases). The germline V gene encodes CDR1 SGHTA and CDR2 FQGTGA. V lost 1 base and J lost 4, with 15 bases in between. The CDR3 is 16 residues long. The CDR3 here is CASSLNRGTVPDTQYF. The CDR3 DNA follows: TGTGCCAGCAGCTTAAACCGCGGGACCGTCCCAGATACGCAGTATTTT.

This chain links TRBV10-3 with TRBJ1-2; TRBD1 is a possible D gene (5 bases). Germline V lookup: CDR1 ENHRY, CDR2 SYGVKD. V gave up 3 bases and J gave up 3 bases, with 11 bases separating them. The CDR3 consists of 14 residues. The CDR3 spells CAISDETVDYGYTF. The CDR3 region has the DNA TGTGCCATCAGTGACGAGACAGTCGACTATGGCTACACCTTC.

The rearrangement uses TRBV4-1 and TRBJ1-1; 7 positions match TRBD1. CDR3 length: 14 amino acids. J was trimmed by 1 base and V by 5 bases; bases with no gene match: 4. Germline values: CDR1 MGHRA, CDR2 YSYEKL. The CDR3 here is CASSYDRANTEAFF. The CDR3 DNA reads TGCGCCAGCAGCTACGACAGGGCGAACACTGAAGCTTTCTTT.

J is TRBJ2-1 and V is TRBV27; 11 bases are a match to TRBD2. Germline V CDR1 and CDR2: MNHEY, SMNVEV (reference sequence). The CDR3 is made up of 21 amino acids. The V gene end was trimmed by 5 bases and the J gene end by 0 bases; junction bases not matched to a gene: 18. This CDR3 is CASSPMAGLAATMSSYNEQFF. The DNA for the CDR3 is TGTGCCAGCAGTCCGATGGCGGGACTAGCGGCAACCATGAGCTCCTACAATGAGCAGTTCTTC.

The rearrangement joins TRBV6-5 to TRBJ2-1; D might be TRBD2 (5 bases). CDR3 length: 15 amino acids. Germline assignment: CDR1 MNHEY and CDR2 SVGAGI. V was clipped by 2 bases and J by 7 bases, with 15 bases between them. CDR3 residues: CASSYILGRLNEQFF. The CDR3 DNA reads as TGTGCCAGCAGTTACATACTAGGCAGACTGAATGAGCAGTTCTTC.

The chain has TRBV28 and TRBJ2-3; TRBD2 might be the D (6 bases). This CDR3 has 13 amino acids. V was clipped by 6 bases and J by 9 bases, with 16 bases between them. Looked up from germline, CDR1 is MDHEN and CDR2 is SYDVKM. CDR3 protein: CASSTTGLRTQYF. CDR3 nucleotides: TGTGCCAGCAGCACTACGGGACTTAGGACGCAGTATTTT. Full variable domain (remainder filled in from reference TRBV28 and TRBJ2-3): DVKVTQSSRYLVKRTGEKVFLECVQDMDHENMFWYRQDPGLGLRLIYFSYDVKMKEKGDIPEGYSVSREKKERFSLILESASTNQTSMYLCASSTTGLRTQYFGPGTRLTVL.

This chain's CDR3 is CSVGSGLTSDQPQHF. DNA of the CDR3: TGCAGCGTTGGATCGGGACTGACAAGCGATCAGCCCCAGCATTTT. The genes are TRBV29-1 and TRBJ1-5, with a tentative D call TRBD1 (5 bases). With 4 bases removed from V and 5 bases from J, the gap between germline ends came to 18 bases. Looked up from germline, CDR1 is SQVTM and CDR2 is ANQGSEA. The CDR3 covers 15 residues. The variable domain in full, with the rest retrieved from reference TRBV29-1 and TRBJ1-5, is SAVISQKPSRDICQRGTSLTIQCQVDSQVTMMFWYRQQPGQSLTLIATANQGSEATYESGFVIDKFPISRPNLTFSTLTVSNMSPEDSSIYLCSVGSGLTSDQPQHFGDGTRLSIL.

The chain joins TRBV23-1 to TRBJ2-1; perhaps TRBD2 as D (5 bases). TRBV23-1 is assigned to the ORF class and has an uncertain function. The CDR3 runs 14 residues. The ends were cut back, 7 bases at V and 0 bases at J, with 10 bases in the middle. In DNA form, the CDR3 reads TGCGCCAGCATCGAGGGCGGCTCCTACAATGAGCAGTTCTTC. Encoded protein: CASIEGGSYNEQFF.

The V gene is TRBV7-9, the J gene TRBJ1-1, with 12 bases fitting TRBD1. CDR1 and CDR2 (germline): SEHNR, FQNEAQ (reference sequence). The CDR3 has 18 amino acids. J gave up 2 bases and V 2 bases, and 9 bases lay outside the gene matches. The chain's CDR3 is CASSLMGQGAGLNTEAFF. The CDR3 DNA is TGTGCCAGCAGCTTAATGGGACAGGGGGCGGGACTCAACACTGAAGCTTTCTTT.

The gene calls are TRBV2 and TRBJ1-4; TRBD1 aligns across 9 bases. J was trimmed by 7 bases and V by 5 bases; bases with no gene match: 5. The CDR3 has 14 residues. Germline lookup yields CDR1 SNHLY and CDR2 FYNNEI. The CDR3 DNA reads TGTGCCAGCAGTCACAGGGGGCAAGGTGAAAAACTGTTTTTT. Its protein is CASSHRGQGEKLFF.

The chain employs TRBV28 and TRBJ2-2; the D gene is possibly TRBD2 (5 bases). The CDR3 is 14 residues long. With 6 bases removed from V and 6 bases from J, the gap between germline ends came to 14 bases. Germline V gives CDR1 MDHEN, CDR2 SYDVKM. CDR3 nucleotides: TGTGCCAGCAGCCAACTAGTGGGTGCCGGGGAGCTGTTTTTT. It codes for CASSQLVGAGELFF. The full variable domain, in which reference TRBV28 and TRBJ2-2 provide the parts outside the CDR3, is DVKVTQSSRYLVKRTGEKVFLECVQDMDHENMFWYRQDPGLGLRLIYFSYDVKMKEKGDIPEGYSVSREKKERFSLILESASTNQTSMYLCASSQLVGAGELFFGEGSRLTVL.

Remarks on this clone: Other DNA sequences in the same sample also yield this CDR3. V usage is TRBV30 and J usage is TRBJ1-4; D not resolved. Trimming took 3 bases from V and 8 from J, leaving 13 bases between them. Germline CDR1 is GTSNPN and CDR2 is SVGIG (reference sequence). The CDR3 length is 13 residues. DNA for the CDR3: TGTGCCTGGAGATTCGACGGGGAGGAAAAACTGTTTTTT. Its translation: CAWRFDGEEKLFF.

This clone was found a few times. The rearrangement links TRBV11-1 to TRBJ2-1; D call uncertain. V dropped 5 bases and J dropped 8 bases, with 10 bases sitting between them. The CDR3 is 12 residues long. Germline V gene data show CDR1 as SGHAT and CDR2 as FQDESV (reference sequence). The DNA for the CDR3 is TGTGCCAGCAGCCCCGAGGCCGATGAGCAGTTCTTC. Encoded protein: CASSPEADEQFF.

The J gene is TRBJ1-2, the V gene TRBV6-1, with D unresolved. Trimming removed 8 bases at V and 8 bases at J, with 18 bases between. This CDR3 spans 13 amino acids. Germline CDR1 is MNHNS and CDR2 is SASEGT. The CDR3 DNA sequence: TGTGCCAGCGTCCGCGGCCGGGAAGGGGGCTACACCTTC. Amino acids: CASVRGREGGYTF.

This chain links TRBV19 with TRBJ1-1; tentatively, D is TRBD1 (6 bases). Germline values: CDR1 LNHDA, CDR2 SQIVND (reference sequence). The CDR3 sequence is 15 residues long. Trimming stripped 5 bases from V and 1 base from J, with 14 bases between. The CDR3 here is CASSPLRDKNTEAFF. In DNA form, the CDR3 reads TGTGCCAGTAGTCCTCTCCGGGACAAGAACACTGAAGCTTTCTTT.

V is TRBV19 and J is TRBJ2-7; D unresolved. Germline V gene lookup returns CDR1 LNHDA and CDR2 SQIVND (reference sequence). Between the trimmed V and J ends, which lost 5 bases and 2 bases, there was a span of 10 bases. This CDR3 contains 13 residues. The CDR3 coding sequence is TGTGCCAGTAGTCCAACTACCCCCTACGAGCAGTACTTC. This encodes CASSPTTPYEQYF.

The chain has TRBV10-3 and TRBJ2-1; 9 bases line up with TRBD1. After removal of 2 bases from V and 4 bases from J, the junction contained 3 bases not matched to a gene. The CDR3 consists of 15 residues. The germline V gene has CDR1 ENHRY and CDR2 SYGVKD. The chain's CDR3 is CAISERQGGYNEQFF. CDR3 sequence (DNA): TGTGCCATCAGTGAGCGACAGGGGGGATACAATGAGCAGTTCTTC.

The chain links TRBV5-1 to TRBJ2-2, with TRBD2 matching 8 bases. CDR3 length equals 15 residues. Germline trimming cut 2 bases from V and 5 bases from J; bases unmatched to any gene: 5. Germline V gene lookup returns CDR1 SGHRS and CDR2 YFSETQ. This chain's CDR3 is CASSFSGGRTGELFF. The CDR3 nucleotides read TGCGCCAGCAGCTTTTCGGGAGGGCGAACCGGGGAGCTGTTTTTT.

This clone is a singleton in its sample. CDR3 in amino acids: CASSLNKPSEQFF. In DNA form, the CDR3 reads TGTGCCAGCAGCTTAAACAAACCAAGTGAGCAGTTCTTC. The chain employs TRBV11-3 and TRBJ2-1; D uncertain. V gave up 2 bases and J gave up 9 bases, with 11 bases separating them. Germline CDR1 is SGHNT and CDR2 is YENEEA. The CDR3 consists of 13 residues.

The chain employs TRBV19 and TRBJ2-7; 10 bases fit TRBD1. CDR1 LNHDA and CDR2 SQIVND come from the germline V gene (reference sequence). V shed 4 bases and J 2 bases; nucleotides not matched to a gene: 8. The CDR3 spans 16 residues. The CDR3, as DNA: TGTGCCAGTAGTACCGGGACAGGGGATATCCCCTACGAGCAGTACTTC. Amino acids: CASSTGTGDIPYEQYF.

The chain combines TRBV29-1 with TRBJ1-1; D call uncertain. The germline V and J ends were trimmed by 4 bases and 7 bases, with 10 bases remaining between them. The CDR3 is 11 amino acids. The germline V gene has CDR1 SQVTM and CDR2 ANQGSEA. CDR3 region: CSVGPGDEAFF. In nucleotides, the CDR3 is TGCAGCGTTGGACCAGGTGATGAAGCTTTCTTT.